This T cell receptor beta chain was captured in a study of T cells in Graves' hyperthyroidism and ophthalmopathy. Study-level points and caveats: The model's output predicted ophthalmopathy at a median of roughly 6 months prior to onset. A model of 13 V-J pairs discriminated ophthalmopathy from stable hyperthyroidism.

Used for diagnoses were clinical symptoms, serum thyroxine and TRAb, thyroid ultrasound and orbital computed tomography. Amplified TCR beta CDR3 regions derived from RNA transcripts. The TCR CDR3 was amplified in a first-round RT-PCR using the HTBI primer set. MiXCR, applied by TCRdb to the multiplex PCR reads, yields one record per CDR3 protein. This table holds roughly 500,000 distinct CDR3 sequences, 35% to 50% found once. This clonotype came up many times. Antigen specificity is unknown. The TCR was taken from an adult woman with Graves' disease, either hyperthyroidism or ophthalmopathy (not recorded which). Sequencing input: peripheral blood or thyroid tissue (not recorded which).

The CDR3 nucleotides are TGTGCCAGCAGCTTGGGGGCAGGGGGCATCTATTCACCCCTCCACTTT. Translation: CASSLGAGGIYSPLHF. V is TRBV5-4 and J is TRBJ1-6; TRBD1 aligns across 8 bases. The germline gives CDR1 SGHNT, CDR2 YYREEE (reference sequence). V shed 0 bases, J shed 8 bases, and the junction held 7 bases outside the gene matches. The CDR3 contains 16 residues.